This TCR beta chain was observed in a study of T-cell reconstitution after alpha-beta-depleted transplantation in children. This CDR3 is built from 13 residues. Germline CDR1 reads SGHRS; CDR2 reads YFSETQ. V was pared by 4 bases and J by 2 bases, with 8 bases between. Unique molecular identifiers tagged the TCRbeta library. From the PCR reads, TCRdb called clonotypes with MiXCR, one entry per CDR3 protein. The sample has approximately 390,000 distinct CDR3 sequences, 9.5% to 13% seen once; the top ten hold 5% to 6.5%. This clonotype was recorded at least ten times. This TCR derives from a human donor who donated a stem cell graft to a child with acute myeloid leukemia. This specimen consisted of PBMCs from the stem cell graft donor, obtained from the stem cell graft. The chain joins TRBV5-1 to TRBJ2-3; unclear D gene. CDR3 in DNA: TGCGCCAGCAGCCCAGCCAACACAGATACGCAGTATTTT. Translation: CASSPANTDTQYF.